A selection of T cell receptor beta chains follows, all from one sample in a study of cytomegalovirus exposure and HLA in healthy donors. Using immunoSEQ multiplex PCR, the repertoire was profiled, and TCRdb retains in-frame clones only, with some absent. Of roughly 120,000 clones in the sample, around 60% were seen once. Material for sequencing was PBMCs. These receptor sequences come from a man aged 35 to 55 in good health and CMV-seropositive. Each CDR3 is given with its conserved first and last residue. The D gene is left open where the match is weak. Size is omitted from some rows. Given values are once, few, many or a class for expanded clones.

clone_size: few
j_call: TRBJ1-2
v_call: TRBV30
d_call: -
cdr3_aa: CAWSRGGVNYGYTF
cdr3_nt: TGTGCCTGGAGTAGGGGAGGGGTTAACTATGGCTACACCTTC

clone_size: -
j_call: TRBJ2-3
v_call: TRBV5-1
d_call: -
cdr3_aa: CASSLGGAGVTDTQYF
cdr3_nt: TGCGCCAGCAGCTTGGGGGGGGCGGGGGTCACAGATACGCAGTATTTT

clone_size: few
j_call: TRBJ2-7
v_call: TRBV27
d_call: TRBD2
cdr3_aa: CASSLVLAGGPNYEQYF
cdr3_nt: TGTGCCAGCAGTTTAGTTCTAGCGGGAGGTCCTAACTACGAGCAGTACTTC

clone_size: few
j_call: TRBJ2-1
v_call: TRBV7-3
d_call: TRBD2
cdr3_aa: CASSLRLAGVSEQFF
cdr3_nt: TGTGCCAGCAGCTTAAGGCTAGCGGGAGTGAGTGAGCAGTTCTTC

clone_size: -
j_call: TRBJ2-7
v_call: TRBV6-1
d_call: TRBD1
cdr3_aa: CASSEAKWGTGATYEQYF
cdr3_nt: TGTGCCAGCAGTGAAGCTAAGTGGGGGACAGGGGCTACCTACGAGCAGTACTTC

clone_size: -
j_call: TRBJ2-3
v_call: TRBV7-9
d_call: -
cdr3_aa: CASSFYLSGTSTDTQYF
cdr3_nt: TGTGCCAGCAGCTTTTATCTTTCAGGGACAAGCACAGATACGCAGTATTTT

clone_size: -
j_call: TRBJ2-3
v_call: TRBV7-6
d_call: -
cdr3_aa: CASSLLTGGVTDTQYF
cdr3_nt: TGTGCCAGCAGCTTACTAACAGGGGGGGTCACAGATACGCAGTATTTT

clone_size: few
j_call: TRBJ1-5
v_call: TRBV5-4
d_call: TRBD1
cdr3_aa: CASSPGTGYNQPQHF
cdr3_nt: TGTGCCAGCAGCCCGGGGACAGGCTACAATCAGCCCCAGCATTTT

clone_size: few
j_call: TRBJ2-1
v_call: TRBV11-1
d_call: TRBD2
cdr3_aa: CASGRLAGGFNEQFF
cdr3_nt: TGTGCCAGCGGTCGACTAGCGGGGGGCTTCAATGAGCAGTTCTTC

clone_size: -
j_call: TRBJ2-2
v_call: TRBV21-1
d_call: -
cdr3_aa: CASSNGGGGRVTGELFF
cdr3_nt: TGTGCCAGCAGCAATGGAGGTGGCGGGCGGGTCACCGGGGAGCTGTTTTTT

clone_size: -
j_call: TRBJ2-3
v_call: TRBV7-9
d_call: -
cdr3_aa: CASSLMGGRDTQYF
cdr3_nt: TGTGCCAGCAGCTTAATGGGGGGGCGGGATACGCAGTATTTT

clone_size: -
j_call: TRBJ2-7
v_call: TRBV4-1
d_call: TRBD1
cdr3_aa: CASSGSQGALTYEQYF
cdr3_nt: TGCGCCAGCAGCGGTTCACAGGGGGCATTAACCTACGAGCAGTACTTC

clone_size: -
j_call: TRBJ1-5
v_call: TRBV7-9
d_call: TRBD1
cdr3_aa: CASSAPGTGNQPQHF
cdr3_nt: TGTGCCAGCAGCGCCCCGGGGACAGGGAATCAGCCCCAGCATTTT

clone_size: -
j_call: TRBJ2-1
v_call: TRBV7-9
d_call: TRBD2
cdr3_aa: CASSPRGAGGYEQFF
cdr3_nt: TGTGCCAGCAGCCCTAGAGGAGCGGGGGGATATGAGCAGTTCTTC

clone_size: -
j_call: TRBJ1-2
v_call: TRBV28
d_call: TRBD1
cdr3_aa: CASSLETGFYGYTF
cdr3_nt: TGTGCCAGCAGTTTGGAGACAGGGTTCTATGGCTACACCTTC

clone_size: few
j_call: TRBJ2-1
v_call: TRBV5-1
d_call: -
cdr3_aa: CASSAGQLLYNEQFF
cdr3_nt: TGCGCCAGCAGCGCCGGACAGCTACTCTACAATGAGCAGTTCTTC

clone_size: few
j_call: TRBJ2-7
v_call: TRBV10-2
d_call: TRBD1
cdr3_aa: CASSRQGGTYEQYF
cdr3_nt: TGCGCCAGCAGTAGACAGGGGGGCACCTACGAGCAGTACTTC

clone_size: -
j_call: TRBJ2-3
v_call: TRBV30
d_call: TRBD2
cdr3_aa: CAWSVAGAGDTQYF
cdr3_nt: TGTGCCTGGAGCGTAGCGGGAGCTGGAGATACGCAGTATTTT

clone_size: -
j_call: TRBJ2-1
v_call: TRBV4-3
d_call: TRBD2
cdr3_aa: CASSHGTSGLNEQFF
cdr3_nt: TGCGCCAGCAGCCATGGGACTAGCGGCTTAAATGAGCAGTTCTTC

clone_size: -
j_call: TRBJ1-1
v_call: TRBV9
d_call: TRBD1
cdr3_aa: CASSATGVSGNTEAFF
cdr3_nt: TGTGCCAGCAGCGCCACAGGGGTCTCGGGAAACACTGAAGCTTTCTTT

clone_size: once
j_call: TRBJ1-5
v_call: TRBV27
d_call: -
cdr3_aa: CASSNGGEQPQHF
cdr3_nt: TGTGCCAGCAGCAACGGGGGGGAACAGCCCCAGCATTTT

clone_size: few
j_call: TRBJ2-7
v_call: TRBV30
d_call: -
cdr3_aa: CAWSVPGNPYEQYF
cdr3_nt: TGTGCCTGGAGTGTCCCCGGGAACCCCTACGAGCAGTACTTC

clone_size: -
j_call: TRBJ2-5
v_call: TRBV27
d_call: TRBD1
cdr3_aa: CASSLWTGQETQYF
cdr3_nt: TGTGCCAGCAGTTTGTGGACAGGCCAAGAGACCCAGTACTTC

clone_size: -
j_call: TRBJ2-5
v_call: TRBV7-9
d_call: TRBD1
cdr3_aa: CASSPRGTGGKETQYF
cdr3_nt: TGTGCCAGCAGCCCACGCGGGACAGGGGGGAAGGAGACCCAGTACTTC

clone_size: -
j_call: TRBJ2-5
v_call: TRBV11-2
d_call: TRBD2
cdr3_aa: CASSLDLAAETQYF
cdr3_nt: TGTGCCAGCAGCTTAGATCTAGCGGCCGAGACCCAGTACTTC

clone_size: few
j_call: TRBJ2-1
v_call: TRBV4-1
d_call: TRBD2
cdr3_aa: CASSQETSGREGEQFF
cdr3_nt: TGCGCCAGCAGCCAAGAGACTAGCGGGAGAGAGGGTGAGCAGTTCTTC

clone_size: -
j_call: TRBJ1-1
v_call: TRBV7-9
d_call: -
cdr3_aa: CASTLMNTEAFF
cdr3_nt: TGTGCCAGCACGTTAATGAACACTGAAGCTTTCTTT

clone_size: -
j_call: TRBJ2-5
v_call: TRBV28
d_call: -
cdr3_aa: CASSLAEGTQYF
cdr3_nt: TGTGCCAGCAGTTTAGCAGAGGGGACCCAGTACTTC

clone_size: -
j_call: TRBJ2-3
v_call: TRBV25-1
d_call: -
cdr3_aa: CASSDKAGAGYF
cdr3_nt: TGTGCCAGCAGTGATAAGGCGGGGGCCGGCTATTTT

clone_size: -
j_call: TRBJ2-3
v_call: TRBV7-9
d_call: -
cdr3_aa: CASSSPLTDTQYF
cdr3_nt: TGTGCCAGCAGCTCCCCTTTGACAGATACGCAGTATTTT

clone_size: -
j_call: TRBJ2-7
v_call: TRBV2
d_call: TRBD1
cdr3_aa: CATGTQGAAYEQYF
cdr3_nt: TGTGCCACCGGGACACAGGGGGCGGCGTACGAGCAGTACTTC

clone_size: few
j_call: TRBJ2-3
v_call: TRBV5-4
d_call: -
cdr3_aa: CASSATASTDTQYF
cdr3_nt: TGTGCCAGCAGCGCGACAGCTAGCACAGATACGCAGTATTTT

clone_size: few
j_call: TRBJ1-4
v_call: TRBV6-5
d_call: -
cdr3_aa: CASRLQASNEKLFF
cdr3_nt: TGTGCCAGCAGACTACAGGCTTCCAATGAAAAACTGTTTTTT

clone_size: -
j_call: TRBJ2-5
v_call: TRBV19
d_call: -
cdr3_aa: CASSGAGTVQETQYF
cdr3_nt: TGTGCCAGTAGTGGGGCGGGGACTGTTCAAGAGACCCAGTACTTC

clone_size: -
j_call: TRBJ1-1
v_call: TRBV5-4
d_call: -
cdr3_aa: CASSSRQPTYTEAFF
cdr3_nt: TGTGCCAGCAGCTCGCGACAGCCTACCTACACTGAAGCTTTCTTT

clone_size: -
j_call: TRBJ1-2
v_call: TRBV18
d_call: TRBD1
cdr3_aa: CASSDRGSYGYTF
cdr3_nt: TGTGCCAGCTCAGACAGGGGAAGCTATGGCTACACCTTC

clone_size: -
j_call: TRBJ1-6
v_call: TRBV11-3
d_call: -
cdr3_aa: CASSLGPGNNSPLHF
cdr3_nt: TGTGCCAGCAGCTTAGGTCCGGGTAACAATTCACCCCTCCACTTT

clone_size: -
j_call: TRBJ1-2
v_call: TRBV5-1
d_call: -
cdr3_aa: CASSLGGGYGYTF
cdr3_nt: TGCGCCAGCAGCTTGGGAGGCGGCTATGGCTACACCTTC

clone_size: -
j_call: TRBJ2-3
v_call: TRBV19
d_call: TRBD1
cdr3_aa: CASNDRGLPDTQYF
cdr3_nt: TGTGCCAGTAACGACAGGGGGCTCCCAGATACGCAGTATTTT

clone_size: -
j_call: TRBJ2-2
v_call: TRBV11-2
d_call: -
cdr3_aa: CASSRQLANTGELFF
cdr3_nt: TGTGCCAGCAGCCGACAGCTCGCGAACACCGGGGAGCTGTTTTTT